This is a list of T cell receptor beta chains from one sample in a study of STAT5B mutations in CD4+ large granular lymphocyte leukemia. The protocol was immunoSEQ multiplex PCR, while the TCRdb copy is restricted to in-frame clones and leaves out a portion. The table includes 31,000 or so clones, around four fifths detected once. Sequencing was performed on CD4+ T cells from blood buffy coats. These receptors originate from a human donor in good health. Each CDR3 is given with its conserved first and last residue. Each record gives: clone size, J gene, V gene, D gene, CDR3 protein. The D gene is left open where the match is weak. Expanded clones get a size class; other rows say once, few or many, or leave the size out.

>.|TRBJ2-7|TRBV7-6|.
CASSLALYYEQYF
>.|TRBJ2-3|TRBV28|TRBD2
CASSPPSGGRDTQYF
>.|TRBJ2-3|TRBV5-8|TRBD2
CASSSGSGSTDTQYF
>.|TRBJ2-5|TRBV4-1|TRBD2
CASSQDQTSYETQYF
>.|TRBJ1-6|TRBV30|.
CALGRDSRDSPLHF
>once|TRBJ2-3|TRBV30|TRBD2
CAWSLSGRGTDTQYF
>once|TRBJ2-5|TRBV6-5|TRBD1
CASSYKGASQETQYF
>once|TRBJ2-1|TRBV27|TRBD1
CASSRGQGVYNEQFF
>.|TRBJ1-2|TRBV19|TRBD1
CASSASQGAGYGYTF
>.|TRBJ2-2|TRBV25-1|.
CASSATANTGELFF
>.|TRBJ2-5|TRBV7-9|TRBD1
CASSLGGTGGAETQYF
>.|TRBJ2-1|TRBV9|TRBD2
CASSVSRLASDEQFF
>few|TRBJ2-1|TRBV28|TRBD2
CASSSPLALGEQFF
>.|TRBJ1-1|TRBV6-6|.
CASSYSAHTEAFF
>.|TRBJ2-2|TRBV7-2|TRBD2
CASSLEGTSGAIRELFF
>.|TRBJ2-7|TRBV19|.
CASSRQRGEGYEQYF
>.|TRBJ2-3|TRBV13|.
CASSPGLETDTQYF
>few|TRBJ1-1|TRBV4-1|.
CASSQVGGSAFF
>.|TRBJ1-5|TRBV6-1|TRBD1
CATRAGGGQPQHF
>.|TRBJ2-1|TRBV5-1|TRBD2
CASSLGFGGSIDEQFF
>.|TRBJ2-2|TRBV29-1|.
CSVEDSLLGTGELFF
>.|TRBJ2-5|TRBV11-3|.
CASSGRYETQYF
>few|TRBJ2-7|TRBV7-9|.
CASSLTSYEQYF
>.|TRBJ1-2|TRBV5-5|TRBD1
CASSSDRVRGYTF
>.|TRBJ2-7|TRBV2|.
CASKPRGYNEQYF
>.|TRBJ2-5|TRBV5-6|TRBD2
CASSTGLDGETQYF
>.|TRBJ2-5|TRBV6-5|.
CASSLSETQYF
>.|TRBJ2-2|TRBV30|.
CAWSARSTGELFF
>few|TRBJ2-7|TRBV6-6|.
CASNPGGTYEQYF
>.|TRBJ2-5|TRBV9|TRBD2
CASSVGGRTLIGETQYF
>.|TRBJ2-2|TRBV18|.
CASSPKPWGTGELFF
>once|TRBJ2-6|TRBV6-5|TRBD1
CASSYSGTGGVLTF
>.|TRBJ2-2|TRBV2|.
CASSVGGNAGELFF
>.|TRBJ1-5|TRBV18|TRBD1
CASSPFPGTDQPQHF
>.|TRBJ1-4|TRBV4-1|TRBD1
CASSQGGEKLFF
>.|TRBJ2-2|TRBV6-5|.
CASRSGTLTGELFF
>few|TRBJ2-2|TRBV10-3|.
CASLPGTHTGELFF
>.|TRBJ2-2|TRBV6-5|TRBD2
CASRLAGGNTGELFF
>.|TRBJ2-7|TRBV29-1|TRBD1
CSVAAQGDEQYF
>few|TRBJ1-6|TRBV7-9|TRBD1
CASSLGWGQGYSPLHF
>few|TRBJ2-7|TRBV7-2|.
CASSAPRAVTYEQYF